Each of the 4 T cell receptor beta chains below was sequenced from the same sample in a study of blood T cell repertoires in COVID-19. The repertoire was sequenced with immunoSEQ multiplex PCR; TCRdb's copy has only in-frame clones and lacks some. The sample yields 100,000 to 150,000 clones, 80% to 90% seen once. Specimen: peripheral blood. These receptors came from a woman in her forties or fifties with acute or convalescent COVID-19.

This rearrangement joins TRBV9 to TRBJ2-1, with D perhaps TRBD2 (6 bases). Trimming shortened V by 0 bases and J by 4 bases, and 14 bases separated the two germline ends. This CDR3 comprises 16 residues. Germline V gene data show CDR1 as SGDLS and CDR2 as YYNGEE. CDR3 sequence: CASSVGGERFYNEQFF. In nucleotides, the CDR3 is TGTGCCAGCAGCGTAGGGGGGGAACGGTTTTACAATGAGCAGTTCTTC.

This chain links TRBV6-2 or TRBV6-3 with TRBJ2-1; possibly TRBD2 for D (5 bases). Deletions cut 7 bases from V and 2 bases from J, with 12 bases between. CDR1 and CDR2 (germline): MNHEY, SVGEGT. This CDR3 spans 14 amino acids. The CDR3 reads CASTPAGAYNEQFF. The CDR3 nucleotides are TGTGCCAGCACCCCGGCGGGTGCCTACAATGAGCAGTTCTTC.

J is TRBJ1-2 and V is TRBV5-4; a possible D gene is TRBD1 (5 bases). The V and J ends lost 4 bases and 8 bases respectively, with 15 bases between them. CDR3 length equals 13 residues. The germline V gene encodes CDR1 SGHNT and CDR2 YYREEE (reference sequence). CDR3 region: CASSQSLGGGYTF. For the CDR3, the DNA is TGTGCCAGCAGCCAATCCCTGGGGGGAGGCTACACCTTC.

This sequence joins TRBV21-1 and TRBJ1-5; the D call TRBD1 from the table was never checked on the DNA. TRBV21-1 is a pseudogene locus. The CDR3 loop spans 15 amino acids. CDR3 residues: CASSPVLGDSTPQHF. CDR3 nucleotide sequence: TGTGCCAGCAGCCCGGTATTGGGGGACAGCACGCCCCAGCATTTT.